This T cell receptor (beta chain) was sequenced for a study of blood T cell repertoires in COVID-19. Per the study methods: Nucleated cell number was recorded as an estimate derived from reference gene primer amplification. Clones were read by immunoSEQ multiplex PCR, and TCRdb kept only the in-frame ones, dropping some. The V and J calls and clone size were taken over from that table, and D and trimming were inferred from the DNA. The data hold roughly 280,000 clones, with 88% observed a single time. CDR3 length: 14 amino acids. Trimming cost V 3 bases and J 3 bases; bases outside gene matches: 4. Germline CDR1 reads SGHTA; CDR2 reads FQGNSA.

The chain has TRBV7-2 and TRBJ2-7, with 8 nucleotides matching TRBD2. The source is a woman in her forties or fifties who had recovered from COVID-19. Sequencing was performed on PBMCs or T cells enriched from blood (not recorded which). This CDR3 reads CASSFGGAVYEQYF. The CDR3 region has the DNA TGTGCCAGCAGCTTCGGGGGGGCGGTCTACGAGCAGTACTTC.